This TCR beta chain is from a study of blood T cells in healthy people across ages. Study background: About one barcoded beta molecule per two T cells came from capture by template switching.

With a J-beta primer mix and a sample-barcoded 5' primer, a second PCR ran roughly 7 to 11 cycles. Using its own MiXCR run on the 5' RACE reads, TCRdb lists one record per CDR3 protein. The sample holds roughly 2 million distinct CDR3 sequences, approximately 50% seen once. This clonotype turned up a few times. The antigen is unknown. V was pared by 6 bases and J by 1 base, with 16 bases between. The CDR3 loop spans 15 amino acids. Germline assignment: CDR1 SGHTA and CDR2 FQGNSA. Study conclusions and caveats: Changes in expanded clonotypes were possibly confounded, as the CMV status of donors was unknown.

This sequence originates from a woman in her forties in good health. The source material was blood. The rearrangement joins TRBV7-2 to TRBJ2-7, with D perhaps being TRBD1 or TRBD2 (5 bases each). The CDR3 region has the DNA TGTGCCAGCAGTTTTGCCGGGACGGTTTCCTACGAGCAGTACTTC. Its protein is CASSFAGTVSYEQYF. The complete variable domain, with remaining parts taken from reference TRBV7-2 and TRBJ2-7, reads GAGVSQSPSNKVTEKGKDVELRCDPISGHTALYWYRQSLGQGLEFLIYFQGNSAPDKSGLPSDRFSAERTGGSVSTLTIQRTQQEDSAVYLCASSFAGTVSYEQYFGPGTRLTVT.